Following are 9 T cell receptor beta chains from one sample sequenced in a study of blood T cell repertoires in COVID-19. Measured with immunoSEQ multiplex PCR; TCRdb has only the in-frame clones, and not every one. The data show approximately 210,000 clones, around 76% seen once. Sequences were obtained from PBMCs or T cells enriched from blood (not recorded which). These receptors originate from a woman in her 50s with acute COVID-19.

This clone was found many times. CDR3 region: CASSIAGGNQPQHF. The CDR3 coding sequence is TGTGCCAGTAGTATAGCAGGGGGCAATCAGCCCCAGCATTTT. The chain recombines TRBV19 with TRBJ1-5, with D possibly being TRBD1 (6 bases). Trimming took off 1 base at V and 2 bases at J, with 6 bases between the two ends. CDR3 size: 14 residues. Looked up from germline, CDR1 is LNHDA and CDR2 is SQIVND (reference sequence).

The sample holds many counts of this clone. The chain employs TRBV2 and TRBJ1-3, with D possibly being TRBD1 (5 bases). Trimming removed 4 bases from V and 0 bases from J, with 10 bases in between. The CDR3 length is 15 residues. Germline V gene lookup returns CDR1 SNHLY and CDR2 FYNNEI. The CDR3 sequence is CASSALGGSGNTIYF. The CDR3, as DNA: TGTGCCAGCAGTGCCTTGGGGGGCTCTGGAAACACCATATATTTT.

The rearrangement uses TRBV10-2 and TRBJ2-2, with D possibly being TRBD1 (6 bases). V lost 2 bases and J lost 1, with 8 bases in between. The length of the CDR3 is 15 residues. Germline loops: CDR1 WSHSY, CDR2 SAAADI. The CDR3 DNA sequence: TGCGCCAGCAGTGAGACAGGGCTGAACACCGGGGAGCTGTTTTTT. This gives the protein CASSETGLNTGELFF.

The genes are TRBV7-9 and TRBJ1-2; a possible D gene is TRBD1 (5 bases). The ends were cut back, 5 bases at V and 8 bases at J, with 15 bases in the middle. Per germline, CDR1 SEHNR and CDR2 FQNEAQ (reference sequence). The CDR3 consists of 13 residues. CDR3 DNA: TGTGCCAGCAGCGCCTCAGGGCTCCTCGGCTACACCTTC. As protein: CASSASGLLGYTF.

The chain is built from TRBV5-8 and TRBJ1-2; D call uncertain. Trimming took 1 base from V and 8 from J, leaving 12 bases between them. The CDR3 has 13 residues. Germline assignment: CDR1 SGHTS and CDR2 YDEGEE. The CDR3 spells CASSLQATGGYTF. The CDR3 DNA sequence: TGTGCCAGCAGCTTGCAGGCCACTGGGGGCTACACCTTC.

This clone was seen a single time. The chain couples TRBV28 to TRBJ1-1; D remains unclear. V was trimmed by 4 bases and J by 1 base, leaving 10 bases between them. The CDR3 totals 14 residues. CDR1 is MDHEN, CDR2 SYDVKM, per germline. CDR3 sequence (DNA): TGTGCCAGCAGTTCGGGGTGGGGGAACACTGAAGCTTTCTTT. Protein: CASSSGWGNTEAFF.

The V gene is TRBV2, the J gene TRBJ1-1; maybe TRBD1 (5 bases). The germline gives CDR1 SNHLY, CDR2 FYNNEI. This CDR3 comprises 15 residues. V was pared by 5 bases and J by 5 bases, with 18 bases between. CDR3 DNA: TGTGCCAGCAGTATCTCAATTTCGGGGGGAACTGAAGCTTTCTTT. This sequence encodes CASSISISGGTEAFF.

J is TRBJ1-3 and V is TRBV6-5; D is possibly TRBD1 (6 bases). Germline assignment: CDR1 MNHEY and CDR2 SVGAGI. The CDR3 is 15 amino acids. Trimming cost V 4 bases and J 0 bases, with 10 bases left between them. DNA for the CDR3: TGTGCCAGCAGTTCAGGGACATACTCTGGAAACACCATATATTTT. It yields the protein CASSSGTYSGNTIYF.

The gene calls are TRBV5-1 and TRBJ2-6, with 7 positions matching TRBD1. The CDR3 has 18 residues. V lost 7 bases, J lost 1 base, and 14 bases stayed unmatched. CDR1 is SGHRS, CDR2 YFSETQ, per germline. The CDR3 sequence is CASLPHGTASSGANVLTF. CDR3 DNA sequence: TGCGCCAGCTTACCCCACGGGACAGCGTCTTCTGGGGCCAACGTCCTGACTTTC.